One T cell receptor beta chain is described in this entry. This entry comes from a study of blood T cell repertoires in COVID-19. Study-level background: Whether acute or convalescent, the COVID-19 samples came from the United States, Italy and Spain. PBMCs, B-cell-depleted T cells, or T cells were the source of the cDNA or gDNA that made up the material.

In the authors' methods: Researchers report that nucleated cell counts were estimated from reference gene primer amplification. Assay: immunoSEQ multiplex PCR; the TCRdb copy retains only in-frame clones and omits some. That table gives V, J and clone size, and the DNA gave D and trimming. The sample comprises 53,000 or so clones, about 81% of which are singletons, and over 15% rests with the top ten. The J segment lost 10 bases and the V segment lost 0 bases, leaving 8 bases of the junction unmatched. This CDR3 region has 15 residues. Germline CDR1 and CDR2: LGHNA and YNFKEQ. This TCR was sampled from a man between 65 and 85 years old with active COVID-19. The chain joins TRBV4-2 to TRBJ2-2, with 7 bases lining up with TRBD2. The specimen sequenced was peripheral blood. CDR3 nucleotides: TGTGCCAGCAGCCAAGATCGGGCGGGAGTGTCGGAGCTGTTTTTT. Its translation is CASSQDRAGVSELFF.